The entry below describes one T cell receptor (beta chain). Its antigen specificity is not known. Base-call qualities are not available, and no considerably larger clone is one nucleotide away. From the germline V gene, CDR1 is SGHTS and CDR2 is YDEGEE. V is shortened by 4 bases, J by 8 bases, and the region joining them spans 19 bases. Counted from cysteine to phenylalanine, this CDR3 has 15 amino acids. Only the CDR3 DNA is retained, 45 bases long and in frame from the first base. The sample belongs to a study of blood T cell repertoires in COVID-19 (dated by TCRdb to the early 2020s). Study-level background: Samples covering the acute and convalescent phases of COVID-19 were provided by collaborators in the United States, Italy and Spain. The repertoires were made available in a free public database intended to serve as a resource for research on the immune response to SARS-CoV-2. Deeply sampled blood TCRbeta repertoires from subjects exposed to, actively infected with, or recovered from COVID-19 were included in the dataset. Nearly every sample came with metadata listing a de-identified subject ID, COVID-19 status, age in years and sex. Samples came from the ongoing ImmuneRACE study (first 160 participants) plus 1,254 subjects from 6 global collaborators. The material from the prospective study consisted of cDNA or gDNA derived from T cells, B-cell-depleted T cells, or PBMCs. Where available, HLA class I and class II types were taken from metadata supplied by the sample provider and were not determined by assay-based typing.

The collaborating institutions used their own protocols to collect whole blood in K2EDTA tubes. Collaborator samples were shipped for TCRbeta analysis as frozen whole blood, isolated PBMCs, or DNA extracted from either sample type. The research as a whole found: How much clinical and demographic metadata was included differed by source and by participant, and the metadata was provided uncurated.

TCRbeta CDR3 regions were amplified from genomic DNA using the immunoSEQ Assay, a bias-controlled multiplex PCR. The study's own analysis went as follows. The number of nucleated cells in each sample was estimated by amplification of reference gene primers within the assay. Sequence reads were collapsed and filtered to measure the absolute abundance of every unique TCRbeta CDR3 rearrangement. For each sample, productive Simpson clonality was calculated as the square root of Simpson's diversity index over productive rearrangements. In TCRdb, the immuneACCESS table is reduced to in-frame sequences with V and J assigned. These tables do not hold every clone; where another copy was compared, an unresolved V gene accounts for under half, and the others remain unexplained. Clone size and the V and J calls come from that table; the DNA yielded D and trimming. Present in this sample are roughly 65,000 clones, approximately 94% of which were seen just once. The ten largest clones capture about 3.1% of the sample.

The rearrangement combines TRBV5-8 with TRBJ2-1; TRBD1 is possibly the D segment (6 matching bases). The receptor was isolated from a man between 70 and 80 years old with active COVID-19. Source material: peripheral blood. The sequence in DNA is TGTGCCAGCAGCCAACAGGGCCTCTGGAGCGATGAGCAGTTCTTC. Its protein product is CASSQQGLWSDEQFF.